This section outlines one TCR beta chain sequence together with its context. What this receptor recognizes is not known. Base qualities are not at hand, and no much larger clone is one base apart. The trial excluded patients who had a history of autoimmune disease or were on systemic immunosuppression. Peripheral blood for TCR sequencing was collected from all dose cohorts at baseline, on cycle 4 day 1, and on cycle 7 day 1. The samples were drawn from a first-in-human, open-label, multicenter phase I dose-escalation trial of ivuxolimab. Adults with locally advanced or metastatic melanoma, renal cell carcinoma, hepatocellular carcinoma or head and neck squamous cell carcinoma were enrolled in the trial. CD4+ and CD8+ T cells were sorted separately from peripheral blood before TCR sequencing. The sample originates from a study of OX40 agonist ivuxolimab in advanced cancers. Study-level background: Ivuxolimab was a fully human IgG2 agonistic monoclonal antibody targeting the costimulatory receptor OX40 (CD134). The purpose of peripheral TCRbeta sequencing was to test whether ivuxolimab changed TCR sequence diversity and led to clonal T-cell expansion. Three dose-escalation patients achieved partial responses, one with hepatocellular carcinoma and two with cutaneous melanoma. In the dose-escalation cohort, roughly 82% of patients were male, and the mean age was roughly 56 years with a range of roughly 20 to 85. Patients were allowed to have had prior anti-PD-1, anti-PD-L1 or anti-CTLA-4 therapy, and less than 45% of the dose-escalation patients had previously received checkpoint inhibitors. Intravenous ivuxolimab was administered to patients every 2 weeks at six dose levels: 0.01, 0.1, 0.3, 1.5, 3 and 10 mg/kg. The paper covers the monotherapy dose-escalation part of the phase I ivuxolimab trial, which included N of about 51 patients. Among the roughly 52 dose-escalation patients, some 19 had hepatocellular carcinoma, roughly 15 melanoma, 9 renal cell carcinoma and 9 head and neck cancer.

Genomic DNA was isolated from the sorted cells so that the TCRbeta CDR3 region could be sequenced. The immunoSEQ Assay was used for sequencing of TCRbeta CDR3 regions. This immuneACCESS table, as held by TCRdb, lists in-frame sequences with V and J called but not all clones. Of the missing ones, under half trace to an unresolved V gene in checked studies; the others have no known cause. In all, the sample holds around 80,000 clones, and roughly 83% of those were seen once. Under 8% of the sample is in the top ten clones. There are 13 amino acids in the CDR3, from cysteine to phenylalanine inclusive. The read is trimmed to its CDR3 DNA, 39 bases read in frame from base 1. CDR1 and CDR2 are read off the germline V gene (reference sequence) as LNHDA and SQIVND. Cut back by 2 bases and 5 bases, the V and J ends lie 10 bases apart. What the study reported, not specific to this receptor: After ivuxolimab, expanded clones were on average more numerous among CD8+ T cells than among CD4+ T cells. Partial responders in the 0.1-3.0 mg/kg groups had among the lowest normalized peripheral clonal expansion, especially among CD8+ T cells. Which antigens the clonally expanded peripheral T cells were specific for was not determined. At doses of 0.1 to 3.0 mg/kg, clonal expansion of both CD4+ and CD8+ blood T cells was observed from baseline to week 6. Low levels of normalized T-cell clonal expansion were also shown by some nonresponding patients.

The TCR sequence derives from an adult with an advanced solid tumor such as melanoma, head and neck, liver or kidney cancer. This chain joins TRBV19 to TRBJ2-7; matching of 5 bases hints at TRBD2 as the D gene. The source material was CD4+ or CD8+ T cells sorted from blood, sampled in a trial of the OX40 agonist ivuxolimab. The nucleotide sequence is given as TGTGCCAGTAGTATAACCCCCGGGAACGAGCAGTACTTC. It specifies CASSITPGNEQYF. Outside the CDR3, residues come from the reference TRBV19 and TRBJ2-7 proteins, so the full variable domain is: DGGITQSPKYLFRKEGQNVTLSCEQNLNHDAMYWYRQDPGQGLRLIYYSQIVNDFQKGDIAEGYSVSREKKESFPLTVTSAQKNPTAFYLCASSITPGNEQYFGPGTRLTVT.